This TCR beta chain was identified in a study of blood T cell repertoires in COVID-19. The CDR3 is 13 residues long. Looked up from germline, CDR1 is KGHSH and CDR2 is LQKENI. V shed 3 bases, J shed 9 bases, and the junction held 7 bases outside the gene matches. The repertoire was sequenced with immunoSEQ multiplex PCR; TCRdb's copy has only in-frame clones and lacks some. This table holds 110,000 or so clones, about 85% found once. The chain combines TRBV18 with TRBJ2-5; 7 bases are shared with TRBD1. This clonotype was obtained from a human donor in a cohort sampled during active COVID-19. Sequencing was done on a sample of peripheral blood. The CDR3 bases are TGTGCCAGCTCACCGGGACAGTCGTGGGCCCAGTACTTC. This codes for CASSPGQSWAQYF. Using reference TRBV18 and TRBJ2-5 for the parts outside the CDR3, the full variable domain is NAGVMQNPRHLVRRRGQEARLRCSPMKGHSHVYWYRQLPEEGLKFMVYLQKENIIDESGMPKERFSAEFPKEGPSILRIQQVVRGDSAAYFCASSPGQSWAQYFGPGTRLLVL.